The present T cell receptor beta chain was sequenced within a study of CD8 T cells in Susac syndrome. Germline V gene sequence: CDR1 GTSNPN, CDR2 SVGIG (reference sequence). Trimming took 4 bases from V and 6 from J, leaving 10 bases between them. The CDR3 runs 12 residues. Random-hexamer reverse transcription was applied to about 0.5 to 1 ug RNA. TCRdb called the immunoSEQ multiplex PCR reads again in MiXCR, with one record for every CDR3 protein. Of over 300,000 distinct CDR3 sequences in the sample, about 90% are singletons; the top ten hold 0.06% to 0.075%. The sequencing input was CD4+ T cells from PBMCs. The receptor was isolated from a human donor with multiple sclerosis. V gene TRBV30 combines with J gene TRBJ2-4; D unclear. The CDR3 spells CAWNPGANIQYF. The CDR3 DNA follows: TGTGCCTGGAATCCAGGAGCAAACATTCAGTACTTC.